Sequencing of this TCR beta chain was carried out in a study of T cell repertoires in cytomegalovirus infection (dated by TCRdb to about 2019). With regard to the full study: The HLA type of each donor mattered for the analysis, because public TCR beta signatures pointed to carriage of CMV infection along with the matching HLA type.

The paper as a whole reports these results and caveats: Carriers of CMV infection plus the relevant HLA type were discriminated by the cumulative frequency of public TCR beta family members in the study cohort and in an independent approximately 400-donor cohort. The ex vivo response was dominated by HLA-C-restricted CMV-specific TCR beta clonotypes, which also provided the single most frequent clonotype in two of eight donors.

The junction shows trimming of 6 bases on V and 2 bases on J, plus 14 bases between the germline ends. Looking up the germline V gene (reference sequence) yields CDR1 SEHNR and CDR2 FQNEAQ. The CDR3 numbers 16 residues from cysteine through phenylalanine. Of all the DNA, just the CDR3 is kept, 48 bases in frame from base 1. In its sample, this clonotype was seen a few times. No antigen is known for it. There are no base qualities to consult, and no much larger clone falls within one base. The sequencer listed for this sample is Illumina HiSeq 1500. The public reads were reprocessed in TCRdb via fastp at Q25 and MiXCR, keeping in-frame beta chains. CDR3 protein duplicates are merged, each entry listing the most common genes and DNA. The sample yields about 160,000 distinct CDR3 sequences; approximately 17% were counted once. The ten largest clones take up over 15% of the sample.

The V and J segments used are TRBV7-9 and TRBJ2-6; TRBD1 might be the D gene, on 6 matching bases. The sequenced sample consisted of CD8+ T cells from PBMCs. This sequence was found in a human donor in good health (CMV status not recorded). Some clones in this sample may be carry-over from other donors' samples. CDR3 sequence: CASRQGLNPGANVLTF. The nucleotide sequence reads TGTGCCAGCAGACAGGGTCTTAATCCTGGGGCCAACGTCCTGACTTTC.